This T cell receptor (beta chain) was identified in a study of CD8 T cells in Susac syndrome. For the study at large: Within the sequenced Susac syndrome patient group, about six exhibited active disease and roughly 8 were in remission.

Sequencing of TCR beta covered CD8+ and CD4+ T cells obtained from blood. Reverse transcription of about 0.5 to 1 ug RNA was carried out with random hexamers. The amplification used immunoSEQ multiplex PCR on TCR beta CDR3; it spanned 54 Vbeta and 13 Jbeta. TCRdb re-derived calls from the immunoSEQ multiplex PCR reads in MiXCR, one entry per CDR3 protein. Altogether around 170,000 distinct CDR3 sequences are present, roughly 95% being singletons, with the ten largest covering approximately 0.12%. CDR3 size: 13 residues. The V gene lost 0 bases and the J gene lost 0 bases, with 5 bases spanning the gap. Germline V gene lookup returns CDR1 GTSNPN and CDR2 SVGIG (reference sequence).

Sequenced input: CD4+ T cells from PBMCs. V and J are TRBV30 and TRBJ1-2; D gene ambiguous. The receptor's source is a human donor with Susac syndrome. Here the CDR3 DNA reads TGTGCCTGGAGTGTACAGTCTAACTATGGCTACACCTTC. This codes for CAWSVQSNYGYTF. The full variable domain, rest sourced from reference TRBV30 and TRBJ1-2, is SQTIHQWPATLVQPVGSPLSLECTVEGTSNPNLYWYRQAAGRGLQLLFYSVGIGQISSEVPQNLSASRPQDRQFILSSKKLLLSDSGFYLCAWSVQSNYGYTFGSGTRLTVV.